A single sample is the source of the 15 T cell receptor beta chains below, sequenced in a study of CD8+CD57+ T cells in acquired aplastic anemia. Flow cytometry had shown expanded CD8+CD57+ cells in the patients chosen for sequencing. Using genomic DNA as the template, TCR beta VDJ and CDR3 profiling was carried out. One entry per CDR3 protein results from TCRdb running MiXCR on the reads. Of roughly 170,000 distinct CDR3 sequences in the sample, 48% are singletons; the top ten hold 10% to 15%. Sequencing was done on a sample of sorted CD4+, CD8+, or CD8+CD57+ T cells (not recorded which) from PBMCs. Every receptor here comes from a human donor with aplastic anemia.

This clonotype is medium-sized (0.01 to 0.1%) in the sample. For the CDR3, the DNA is TGTGCCATCAGTGACTCGTCACTGGGTGGAGGGGATGGCTACACCTTC. Its translation: CAISDSSLGGGDGYTF. The V gene is TRBV10-3, the J gene TRBJ1-2, with a possible D match to TRBD1 (5 bases). Trimming took off 3 bases at V and 6 bases at J, with 20 bases between the two ends. This CDR3 comprises 16 residues. From germline, CDR1 is ENHRY and CDR2 SYGVKD.

The table lists this clonotype with many counts. This chain joins TRBV5-5 and TRBJ2-7; 9 nucleotides align to TRBD2. From germline, CDR1 is SGHKS and CDR2 YYEKEE (reference sequence). V dropped 3 bases and J dropped 0; count of bases not matched to a gene: 10. The CDR3 spans 17 residues. DNA of the CDR3: TGTGCCAGCAGCTCGCCAGGAGTAGCGGGGGTCTCCTACGAGCAGTACTTC. It encodes CASSSPGVAGVSYEQYF.

This clonotype turned up a few times. This chain joins TRBV6-1 and TRBJ1-5; D is unclear. The CDR3 has 15 residues. Trimming left V 7 bases short and J 5 bases short, with 18 bases between. CDR1 is MNHNS, CDR2 SASEGT, per germline. CDR3 sequence: CASTRQGSGDQPQHF. In nucleotides, the CDR3 is TGTGCCAGCACCCGCCAAGGGTCCGGGGATCAGCCCCAGCATTTT.

This clonotype came up many times. The rearrangement links TRBV12-3 or TRBV12-4 to TRBJ1-4; D is perhaps TRBD1 (5 bases). The length of the CDR3 is 13 residues. The germline V and J ends were trimmed by 3 bases and 7 bases, with 9 bases remaining between them. The CDR3 protein is CASSLYGGEKLFF. CDR3 nucleotides: TGTGCCAGCAGTTTGTACGGGGGTGAAAAACTGTTTTTT.

This clonotype was detected a few times. Here the CDR3 DNA reads TGTGCCACCAGCAGCGACCAGGGAGGCTGGCTGTTTTTT. Translation: CATSSDQGGWLFF. The gene calls are TRBV15 and TRBJ1-4, with D perhaps TRBD1 (5 bases). The germline V gene encodes CDR1 LNHNV and CDR2 YYDKDF (reference sequence). The CDR3 covers 13 residues. Trimming took 3 bases from V and 14 from J, leaving 16 bases between them.

The J gene is TRBJ2-7, the V gene TRBV2; TRBD1 agrees at 7 bases. The J segment lost 4 bases and the V segment lost 7 bases, leaving 4 bases of the junction unmatched. CDR3 length equals 12 residues. Germline V gene data show CDR1 as SNHLY and CDR2 as FYNNEI. The CDR3: CASTDRDYEQYF. The CDR3 DNA reads TGTGCCAGCACCGACAGGGATTACGAGCAGTACTTC.

The chain is built from TRBV10-3 and TRBJ2-7; D gene ambiguous. The V and J ends lost 5 bases and 2 bases respectively, with 10 bases between them. Per germline, CDR1 ENHRY and CDR2 SYGVKD. The CDR3 totals 13 residues. In nucleotides, the CDR3 is TGTGCCATCAGTTCGGACGGCCCCTACGAGCAGTACTTC. Amino acids: CAISSDGPYEQYF.

The J gene is TRBJ1-5, the V gene TRBV2; 8 nucleotides line up with TRBD1. The CDR3 contains 14 residues. Germline V gene sequence: CDR1 SNHLY, CDR2 FYNNEI. Trimming cost V 3 bases and J 4 bases; bases outside gene matches: 2. For the CDR3, the DNA is TGTGCCAGCAGTGAGGACAGGGTGAATCAGCCCCAGCATTTT. It is translated as CASSEDRVNQPQHF.

Here the CDR3 DNA reads TGCAGTGCTAGTGACGACAGGTACAACACCGGGGAGCTGTTTTTT. This sequence encodes CSASDDRYNTGELFF. The rearrangement joins TRBV20-1 to TRBJ2-2, with D possibly matching TRBD1 (6 bases). The CDR3 has 15 amino acids. Germline values: CDR1 DFQATT, CDR2 SNEGSKA (reference sequence). Between the trimmed V and J ends, which lost 3 bases and 2 bases, there was a span of 13 bases.

The gene calls are TRBV20-1 and TRBJ2-3; no firm D call. V lost 3 bases and J lost 3, with 13 bases in between. Per germline, CDR1 DFQATT and CDR2 SNEGSKA (reference sequence). The CDR3 loop spans 14 amino acids. The DNA for the CDR3 is TGCAGTGCTAGTCCCGAAAGGTGGACAGATACGCAGTATTTT. As protein: CSASPERWTDTQYF.

The DNA of the CDR3 is TGTGCCAGCAGACGAGGAGAGGGGGGGCCGGTCGGGGAGCAGTTCTTC. Translating gives CASRRGEGGPVGEQFF. The chain carries TRBV3-1 and TRBJ2-1, with D maybe TRBD2 (7 bases). CDR1 and CDR2 (germline): LGHDT, YNNKEL (reference sequence). This CDR3 contains 16 residues. Trimming took off 6 bases at V and 10 bases at J, with 25 bases between the two ends.

This clonotype was observed at least ten times. The CDR3 region is CASSSDRGPNVLTF. The CDR3 bases are TGTGCCAGCAGCTCAGACAGGGGACCCAACGTCCTGACTTTC. The chain combines TRBV7-3 with TRBJ2-6, with TRBD1 identical over 8 bases. Trimming took 4 bases from V and 8 from J; bases not matched to a gene: 4. Germline CDR1 reads SGHTA; CDR2 reads FQGTGA. CDR3 length equals 14 residues.

The V and J genes are TRBV19 and TRBJ2-3, with D tentatively TRBD2 (5 bases). The CDR3 covers 15 residues. Germline CDR1 reads LNHDA; CDR2 reads SQIVND (reference sequence). V was pared by 2 bases and J by 2 bases, with 11 bases between. CDR3 sequence reads: CASSISGISTDTQYF. Written as DNA, the CDR3 is TGTGCCAGTAGTATATCGGGGATTTCCACAGATACGCAGTATTTT.

This clonotype was seen at least ten times. The rearrangement links TRBV2 to TRBJ2-7; D is unclear. The CDR3 has 13 amino acids. Germline CDR1 and CDR2: SNHLY and FYNNEI. V was shortened by 4 bases and J by 6 bases, with 13 bases between the two germline ends. CDR3 sequence: CASSVIGFREQYF. CDR3 nucleotide sequence: TGTGCCAGCAGTGTCATAGGGTTTCGCGAGCAGTACTTC.

This clonotype was seen at least ten times. The chain employs TRBV6-1 and TRBJ2-2; D may correspond to TRBD1 or TRBD2 (5 bases each). CDR3 length: 16 residues. Trimming removed 6 bases at V and 1 base at J, with 15 bases between. The germline V gene has CDR1 MNHNS and CDR2 SASEGT. This CDR3 reads CASRRTGTENTGELFF. The CDR3 coding sequence is TGTGCCAGCAGGCGCACCGGGACCGAGAACACCGGGGAGCTGTTTTTT.